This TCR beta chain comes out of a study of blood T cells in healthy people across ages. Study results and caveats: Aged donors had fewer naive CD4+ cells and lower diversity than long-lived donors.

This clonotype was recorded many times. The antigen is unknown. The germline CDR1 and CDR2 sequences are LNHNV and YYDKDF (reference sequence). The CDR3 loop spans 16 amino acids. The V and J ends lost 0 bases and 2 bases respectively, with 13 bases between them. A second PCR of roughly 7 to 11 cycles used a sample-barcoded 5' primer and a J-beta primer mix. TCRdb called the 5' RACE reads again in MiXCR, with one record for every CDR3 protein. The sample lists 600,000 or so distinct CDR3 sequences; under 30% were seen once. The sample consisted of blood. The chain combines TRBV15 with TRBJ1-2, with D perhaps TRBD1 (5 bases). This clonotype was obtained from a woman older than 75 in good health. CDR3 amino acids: CATSRESAGRNYGYTF. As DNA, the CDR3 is TGTGCCACCAGCAGAGAGTCAGCAGGGCGAAACTATGGCTACACCTTC.